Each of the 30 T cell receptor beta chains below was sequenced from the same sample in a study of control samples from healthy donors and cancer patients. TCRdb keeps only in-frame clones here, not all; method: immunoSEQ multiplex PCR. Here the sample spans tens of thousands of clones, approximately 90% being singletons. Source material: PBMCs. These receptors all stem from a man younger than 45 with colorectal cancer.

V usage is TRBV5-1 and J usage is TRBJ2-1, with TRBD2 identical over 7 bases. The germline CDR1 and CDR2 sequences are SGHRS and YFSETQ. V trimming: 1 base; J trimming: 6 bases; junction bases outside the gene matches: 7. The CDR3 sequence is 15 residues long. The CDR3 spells CASSLREGRLNEQFF. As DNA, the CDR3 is TGCGCCAGCAGCTTGAGGGAGGGGAGGCTCAATGAGCAGTTCTTC.

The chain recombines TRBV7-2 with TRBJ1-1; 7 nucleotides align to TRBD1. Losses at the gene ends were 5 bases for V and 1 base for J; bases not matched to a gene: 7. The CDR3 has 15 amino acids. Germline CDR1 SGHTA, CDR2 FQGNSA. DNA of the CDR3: TGTGCCAGCAGCAAACCCGGGACAGCGAACACTGAAGCTTTCTTT. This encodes CASSKPGTANTEAFF.

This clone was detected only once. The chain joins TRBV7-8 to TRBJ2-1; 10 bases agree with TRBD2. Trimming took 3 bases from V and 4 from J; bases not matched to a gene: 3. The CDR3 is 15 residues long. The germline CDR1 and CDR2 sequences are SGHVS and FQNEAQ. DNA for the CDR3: TGTGCCAGCAGCTTGGAGCGGGGGGGATACAATGAGCAGTTCTTC. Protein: CASSLERGGYNEQFF. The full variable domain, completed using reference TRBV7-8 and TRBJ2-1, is GAGVSQSPRYKVAKRGQDVALRCDPISGHVSLFWYQQALGQGPEFLTYFQNEAQLDKSGLPSDRFFAERPEGSVSTLKIQRTQQEDSAVYLCASSLERGGYNEQFFGPGTRLTVL.

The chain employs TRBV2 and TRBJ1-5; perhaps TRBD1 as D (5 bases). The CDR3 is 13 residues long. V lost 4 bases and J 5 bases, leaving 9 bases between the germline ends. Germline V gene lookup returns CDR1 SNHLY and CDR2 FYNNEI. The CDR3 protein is CASSGGLHQPQHF. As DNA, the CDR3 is TGTGCCAGCAGTGGGGGCCTCCATCAGCCCCAGCATTTT.

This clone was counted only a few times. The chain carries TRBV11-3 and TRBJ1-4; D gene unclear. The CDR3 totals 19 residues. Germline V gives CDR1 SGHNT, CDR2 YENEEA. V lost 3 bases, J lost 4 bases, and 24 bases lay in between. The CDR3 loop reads CASSLQLRTYPKGNEKLFF. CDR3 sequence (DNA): TGTGCCAGCAGCTTGCAATTGCGGACTTATCCTAAAGGTAATGAAAAACTGTTTTTT. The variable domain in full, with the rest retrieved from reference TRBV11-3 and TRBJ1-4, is EAGVVQSPRYKIIEKKQPVAFWCNPISGHNTLYWYLQNLGQGPELLIRYENEEAVDDSQLPKDRFSAERLKGVDSTLKIQPAELGDSAVYLCASSLQLRTYPKGNEKLFFGSGTQLSVL.

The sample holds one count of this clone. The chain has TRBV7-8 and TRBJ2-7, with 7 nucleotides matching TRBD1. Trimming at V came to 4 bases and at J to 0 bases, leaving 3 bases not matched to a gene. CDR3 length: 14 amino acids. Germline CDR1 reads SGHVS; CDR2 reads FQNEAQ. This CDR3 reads CASSSGQISYEQYV. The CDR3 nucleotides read TGTGCCAGCAGCTCGGGACAGATCTCCTACGAGCAGTACGTC.

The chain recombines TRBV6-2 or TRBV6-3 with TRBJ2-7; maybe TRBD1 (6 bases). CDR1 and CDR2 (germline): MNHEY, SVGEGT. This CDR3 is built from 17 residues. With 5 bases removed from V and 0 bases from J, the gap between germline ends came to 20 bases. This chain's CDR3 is CASSGDPTGLSSYEQYV. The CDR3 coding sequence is TGTGCCAGCAGTGGAGACCCGACAGGCCTCAGCTCCTACGAGCAGTACGTC.

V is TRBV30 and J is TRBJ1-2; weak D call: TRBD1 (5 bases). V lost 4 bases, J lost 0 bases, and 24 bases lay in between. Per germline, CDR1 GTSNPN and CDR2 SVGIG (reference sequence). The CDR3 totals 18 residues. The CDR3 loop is CAWIGWGRHTTANYGYTF. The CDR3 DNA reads TGTGCCTGGATCGGGTGGGGACGCCACACCACAGCTAACTATGGCTACACCTTC.

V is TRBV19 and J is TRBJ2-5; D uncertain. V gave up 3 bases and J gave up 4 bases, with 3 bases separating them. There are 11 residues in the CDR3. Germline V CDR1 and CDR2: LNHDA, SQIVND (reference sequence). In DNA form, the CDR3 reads TGTGCCAGTAGTATCTCAGAGACCCAGTACTTC. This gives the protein CASSISETQYF.

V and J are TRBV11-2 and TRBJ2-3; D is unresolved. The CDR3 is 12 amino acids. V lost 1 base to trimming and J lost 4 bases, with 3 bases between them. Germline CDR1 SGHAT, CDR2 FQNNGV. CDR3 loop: CASSLGSDTQYF. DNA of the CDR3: TGTGCCAGCAGCTTAGGATCAGATACGCAGTATTTT.

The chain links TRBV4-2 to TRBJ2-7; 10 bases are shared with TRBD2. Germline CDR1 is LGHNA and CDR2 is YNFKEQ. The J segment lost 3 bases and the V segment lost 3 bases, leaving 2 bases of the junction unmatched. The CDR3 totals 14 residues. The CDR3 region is CASSHGTSDYEQYF. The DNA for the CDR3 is TGTGCCAGCAGCCACGGGACTAGCGACTACGAGCAGTACTTC.

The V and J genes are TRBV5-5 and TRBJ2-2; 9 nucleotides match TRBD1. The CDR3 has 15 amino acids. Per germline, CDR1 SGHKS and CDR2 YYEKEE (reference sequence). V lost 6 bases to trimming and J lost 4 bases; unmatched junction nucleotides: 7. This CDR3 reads CASTRTGAVTGELFF. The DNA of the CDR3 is TGTGCCAGCACGCGGACAGGGGCGGTCACCGGGGAGCTGTTTTTT.

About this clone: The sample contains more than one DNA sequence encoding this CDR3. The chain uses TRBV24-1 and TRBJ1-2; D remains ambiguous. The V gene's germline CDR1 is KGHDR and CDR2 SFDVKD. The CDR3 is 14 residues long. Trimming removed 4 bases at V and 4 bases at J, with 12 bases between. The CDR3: CATSEPGRTYGYTF. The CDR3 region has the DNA TGTGCCACCAGTGAGCCCGGACGGACCTATGGCTACACCTTC.

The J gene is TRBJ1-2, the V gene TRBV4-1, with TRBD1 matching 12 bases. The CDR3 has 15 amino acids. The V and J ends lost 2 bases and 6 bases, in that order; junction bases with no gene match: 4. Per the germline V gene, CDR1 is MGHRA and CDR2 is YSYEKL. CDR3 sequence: CASSQPGTGGDGYTF. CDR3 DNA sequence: TGCGCCAGCAGCCAACCCGGGACAGGGGGCGATGGCTACACCTTC.

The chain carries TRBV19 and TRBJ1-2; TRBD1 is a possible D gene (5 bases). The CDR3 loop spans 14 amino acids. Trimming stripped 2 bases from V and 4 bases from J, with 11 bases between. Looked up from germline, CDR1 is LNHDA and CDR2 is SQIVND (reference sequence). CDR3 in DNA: TGTGCCAGTAGTATAACCGGGACGTCCTATGGCTACACCTTC. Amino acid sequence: CASSITGTSYGYTF. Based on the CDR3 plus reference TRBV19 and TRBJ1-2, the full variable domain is DGGITQSPKYLFRKEGQNVTLSCEQNLNHDAMYWYRQDPGQGLRLIYYSQIVNDFQKGDIAEGYSVSREKKESFPLTVTSAQKNPTAFYLCASSITGTSYGYTFGSGTRLTVV.

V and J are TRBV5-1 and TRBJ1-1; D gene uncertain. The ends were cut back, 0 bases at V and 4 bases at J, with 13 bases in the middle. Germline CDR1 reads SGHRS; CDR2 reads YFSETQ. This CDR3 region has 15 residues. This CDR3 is CASSLVGREGTEAFF. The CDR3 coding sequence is TGCGCCAGCAGCTTGGTGGGGAGGGAGGGCACTGAAGCTTTCTTT.

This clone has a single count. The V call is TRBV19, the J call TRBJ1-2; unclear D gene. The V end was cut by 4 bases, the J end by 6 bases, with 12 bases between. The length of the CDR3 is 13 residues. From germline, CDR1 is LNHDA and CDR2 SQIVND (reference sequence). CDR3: CASSRAASHGYTF. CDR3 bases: TGTGCCAGTAGTAGGGCAGCCAGTCATGGCTACACCTTC. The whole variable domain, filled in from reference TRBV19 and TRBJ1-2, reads DGGITQSPKYLFRKEGQNVTLSCEQNLNHDAMYWYRQDPGQGLRLIYYSQIVNDFQKGDIAEGYSVSREKKESFPLTVTSAQKNPTAFYLCASSRAASHGYTFGSGTRLTVV.

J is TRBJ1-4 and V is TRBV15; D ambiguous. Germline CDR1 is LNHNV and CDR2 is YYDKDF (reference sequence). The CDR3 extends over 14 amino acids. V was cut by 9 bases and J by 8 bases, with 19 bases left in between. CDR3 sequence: CATRDSSSGEKLFF. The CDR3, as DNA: TGTGCCACAAGAGATTCGTCCAGCGGGGAAAAACTGTTTTTT.

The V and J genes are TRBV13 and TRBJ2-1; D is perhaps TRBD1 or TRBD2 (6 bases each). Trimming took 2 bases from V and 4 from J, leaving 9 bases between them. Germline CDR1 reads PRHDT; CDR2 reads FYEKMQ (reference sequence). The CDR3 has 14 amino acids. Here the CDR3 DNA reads TGTGCCAGCAGCTTACCGGGGGCATACAATGAGCAGTTCTTC. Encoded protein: CASSLPGAYNEQFF.

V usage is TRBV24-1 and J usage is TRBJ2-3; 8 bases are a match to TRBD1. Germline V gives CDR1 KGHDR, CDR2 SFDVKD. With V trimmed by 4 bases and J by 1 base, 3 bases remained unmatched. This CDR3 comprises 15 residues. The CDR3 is CATSDSDRGTDTQYF. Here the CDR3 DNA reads TGTGCCACCAGTGACTCGGACAGGGGCACAGATACGCAGTATTTT.

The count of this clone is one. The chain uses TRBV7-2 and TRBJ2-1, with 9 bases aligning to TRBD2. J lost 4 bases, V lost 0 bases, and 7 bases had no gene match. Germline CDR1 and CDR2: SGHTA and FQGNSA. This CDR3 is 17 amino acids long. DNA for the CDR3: TGTGCCAGCAGCTTAGCGCTGAGAGCGGGGGGTTACAATGAGCAGTTCTTC. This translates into CASSLALRAGGYNEQFF.

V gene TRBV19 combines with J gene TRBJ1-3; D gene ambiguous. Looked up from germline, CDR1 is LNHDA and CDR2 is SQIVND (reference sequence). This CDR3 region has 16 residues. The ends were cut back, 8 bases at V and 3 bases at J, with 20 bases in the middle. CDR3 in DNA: TGTGCCAGTGTGGCCCCCCATGTTTCAGTTGGAAACACCATATATTTT. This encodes CASVAPHVSVGNTIYF.

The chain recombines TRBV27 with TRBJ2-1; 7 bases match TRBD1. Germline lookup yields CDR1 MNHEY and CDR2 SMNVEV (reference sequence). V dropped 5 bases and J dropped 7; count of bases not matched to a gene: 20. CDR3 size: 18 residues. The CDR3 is CASSHPTGLGVSNNEQFF. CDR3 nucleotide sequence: TGTGCCAGCAGTCACCCGACAGGGTTAGGGGTTTCAAATAATGAGCAGTTCTTC.

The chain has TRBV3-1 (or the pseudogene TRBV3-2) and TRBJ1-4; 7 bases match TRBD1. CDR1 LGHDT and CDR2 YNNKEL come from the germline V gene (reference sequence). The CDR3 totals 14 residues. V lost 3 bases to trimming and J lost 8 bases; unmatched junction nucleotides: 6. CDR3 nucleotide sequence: TGTGCCAGCAGCCATGCTAGGGGGCAGGAAAAACTGTTTTTT. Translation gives CASSHARGQEKLFF.

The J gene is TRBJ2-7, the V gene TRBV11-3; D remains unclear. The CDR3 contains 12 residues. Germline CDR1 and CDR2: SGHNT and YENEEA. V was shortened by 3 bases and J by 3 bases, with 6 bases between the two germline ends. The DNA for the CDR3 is TGTGCCAGCAGCTTTTGCCTCTACGAGCAGTACGTC. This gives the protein CASSFCLYEQYV.

CDR3 sequence reads: CAISEINGYTF. DNA of the CDR3: TGTGCCATCAGTGAGATAAATGGCTACACCTTC. This sequence joins TRBV10-3 and TRBJ1-2; D is undetermined. The germline V and J ends were trimmed by 2 bases and 6 bases, with 4 bases remaining between them. CDR3 length equals 11 residues. Germline CDR1 reads ENHRY; CDR2 reads SYGVKD.

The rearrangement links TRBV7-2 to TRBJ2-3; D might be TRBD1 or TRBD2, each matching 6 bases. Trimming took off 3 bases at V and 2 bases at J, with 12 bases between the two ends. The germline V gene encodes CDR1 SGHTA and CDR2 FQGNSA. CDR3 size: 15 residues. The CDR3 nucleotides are TGTGCCAGCAGCTTGTGGGGGGCGCACACAGATACGCAGTATTTT. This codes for CASSLWGAHTDTQYF.

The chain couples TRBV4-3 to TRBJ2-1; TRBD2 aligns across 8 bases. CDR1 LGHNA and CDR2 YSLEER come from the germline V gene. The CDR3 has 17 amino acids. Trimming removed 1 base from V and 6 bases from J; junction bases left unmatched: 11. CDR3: CASSQGYGLAGSNEQFF. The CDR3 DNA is TGCGCCAGCAGCCAAGGGTATGGGCTAGCGGGTTCCAATGAGCAGTTCTTC.

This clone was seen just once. CDR3 nucleotide sequence: TGTGCCAGCAGCGCCCCGGATGAAATGGACACCTTC. Amino acid sequence: CASSAPDEMDTF. This chain links TRBV21-1 with TRBJ1-2. TRBV21-1 is labeled a pseudogene. The CDR3 extends over 12 amino acids.

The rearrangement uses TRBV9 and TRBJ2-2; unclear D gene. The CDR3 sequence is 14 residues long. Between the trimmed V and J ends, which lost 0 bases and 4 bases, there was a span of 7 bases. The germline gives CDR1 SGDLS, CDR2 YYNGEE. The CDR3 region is CASSVGSSTGELFF. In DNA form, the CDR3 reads TGTGCCAGCAGCGTAGGATCTTCCACCGGGGAGCTGTTTTTT.